This T cell receptor beta chain derives from a study of OX40 agonist ivuxolimab in advanced cancers. With regard to the full study: Ivuxolimab, which targeted the costimulatory receptor OX40 (CD134), was an agonistic, fully human IgG2 monoclonal antibody. Intravenous ivuxolimab was administered to patients every 2 weeks at six dose levels: 0.01, 0.1, 0.3, 1.5, 3 and 10 mg/kg. Of the approximately 54 patients in dose escalation, some 19 had hepatocellular carcinoma, about 15 had melanoma, 9 had renal cell carcinoma and 9 had head and neck cancer. In the dose-escalation cohort, around four fifths of patients were male, and the mean age was about 55 years, with a range of about 23 to 90. Prior anti-PD-1, anti-PD-L1 or anti-CTLA-4 therapy was permitted, and roughly two fifths of dose-escalation patients had received checkpoint inhibitors. Partial responses were achieved by three dose-escalation patients, of whom one had hepatocellular carcinoma and two had cutaneous melanoma. Peripheral TCRbeta sequencing aimed to test whether ivuxolimab altered TCR sequence diversity and caused clonal T-cell expansion. The paper reports the monotherapy dose-escalation portion (N = 52 patients) of the phase I ivuxolimab trial. Study-wide findings and limitations: On average, CD8+ T cells showed more expanded clones than CD4+ T cells after ivuxolimab. At doses of 0.1 to 3.0 mg/kg, clonal expansion of both CD4+ and CD8+ T cells in blood was seen between baseline and week 6. In partial responders in the 0.1-3.0 mg/kg groups, normalized peripheral clonal expansion was found to be among the lowest, especially among CD8+ T cells. Low levels of normalized T-cell clonal expansion were also seen in some nonresponding patients. Which antigens the clonally expanded peripheral T cells were specific for was not determined.

The germline V gene specifies MDHEN as CDR1 and SYDVKM as CDR2. Taken from cysteine to phenylalanine, the CDR3 has 16 residues. Just CDR3 DNA is preserved here, 48 bases in frame from base 1. V and J lose 3 bases and 0 bases, and a span of 15 bases separates them. The trial excluded patients who had a history of autoimmune disease or who were on systemic immunosuppression. Peripheral blood for TCR sequencing was drawn from every dose cohort at baseline, at cycle 4 day 1 and at cycle 7 day 1. Samples came from an open-label, multicenter, first-in-human phase I dose-escalation trial of ivuxolimab. Adults with locally advanced or metastatic melanoma, renal cell, hepatocellular, or head and neck squamous cell carcinoma were enrolled in the trial. Before TCR sequencing, CD4+ T cells and CD8+ T cells were sorted from peripheral blood as separate populations. As concerns this clone: Its antigen is not yet known. Per-base qualities were not stored, and no clone one base away is much larger.

To sequence the TCRbeta CDR3 region, genomic DNA was isolated from the sorted cells. The immunoSEQ Assay was used to sequence the TCRbeta CDR3 regions. TCRdb re-hosts the immuneACCESS table, in-frame sequences only. Its copies lack some clones; in the studies checked, an unresolved V gene accounts for under half of them, and the cause for the rest is not known. The sample contains approximately 40,000 clones, about 90% of them found a single time. Around 19% of the sample rests with the top ten. The chain joins TRBV28 to TRBJ2-7, and the D gene may be TRBD1, 6 bases matching. The receptor's source is an adult with an advanced solid tumor such as melanoma, head and neck, liver or kidney cancer. The material was CD4+ or CD8+ T cells sorted from blood, obtained in a trial of the OX40 agonist ivuxolimab. The sequenced DNA: TGTGCCAGCAGTTTTAGGACAGCACAGATCTCCTACGAGCAGTACTTC. The resulting protein is CASSFRTAQISYEQYF.